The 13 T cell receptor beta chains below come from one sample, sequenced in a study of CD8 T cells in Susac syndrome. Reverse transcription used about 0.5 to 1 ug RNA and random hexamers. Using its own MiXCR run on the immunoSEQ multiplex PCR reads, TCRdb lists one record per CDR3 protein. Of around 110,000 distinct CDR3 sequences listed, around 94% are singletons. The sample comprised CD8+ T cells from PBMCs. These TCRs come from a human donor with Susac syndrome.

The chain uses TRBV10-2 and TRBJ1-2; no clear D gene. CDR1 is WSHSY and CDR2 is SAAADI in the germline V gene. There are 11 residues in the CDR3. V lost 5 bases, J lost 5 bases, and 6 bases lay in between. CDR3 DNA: TGCGCCAGCAGTTATGGGTATGGCTACACCTTC. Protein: CASSYGYGYTF.

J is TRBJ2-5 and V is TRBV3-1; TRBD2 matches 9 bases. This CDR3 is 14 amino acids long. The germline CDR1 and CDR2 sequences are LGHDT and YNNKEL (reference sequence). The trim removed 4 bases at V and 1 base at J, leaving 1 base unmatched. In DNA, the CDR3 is TGTGCCAGCAGCCCGGGACTAGCCCAAGAGACCCAGTACTTC. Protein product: CASSPGLAQETQYF.

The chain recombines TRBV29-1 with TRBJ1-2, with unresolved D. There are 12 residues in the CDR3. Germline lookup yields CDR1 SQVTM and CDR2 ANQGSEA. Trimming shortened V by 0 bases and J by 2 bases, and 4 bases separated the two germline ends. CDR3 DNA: TGCAGCGTTGAAGACAGCAACTATGGCTACACCTTC. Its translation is CSVEDSNYGYTF.

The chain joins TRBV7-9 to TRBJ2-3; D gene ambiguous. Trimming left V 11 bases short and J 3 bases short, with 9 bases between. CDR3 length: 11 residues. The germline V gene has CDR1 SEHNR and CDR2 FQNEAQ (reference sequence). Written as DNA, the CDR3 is TGTGCCGGCCGTGGGACAGATACGCAGTATTTT. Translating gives CAGRGTDTQYF.

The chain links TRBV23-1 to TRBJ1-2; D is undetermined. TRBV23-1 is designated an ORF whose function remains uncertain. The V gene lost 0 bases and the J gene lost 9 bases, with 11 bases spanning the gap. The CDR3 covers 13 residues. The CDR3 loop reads CASSQSYPARYTF. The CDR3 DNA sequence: TGCGCCAGCAGTCAATCGTACCCGGCACGCTACACCTTC.

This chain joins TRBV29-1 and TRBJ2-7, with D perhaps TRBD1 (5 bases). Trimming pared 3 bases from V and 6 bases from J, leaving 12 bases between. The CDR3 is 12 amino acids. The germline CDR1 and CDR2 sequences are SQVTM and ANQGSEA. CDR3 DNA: TGCAGCGTTGACGTAGGGGTGGGCGAGCAGTACTTC. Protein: CSVDVGVGEQYF.

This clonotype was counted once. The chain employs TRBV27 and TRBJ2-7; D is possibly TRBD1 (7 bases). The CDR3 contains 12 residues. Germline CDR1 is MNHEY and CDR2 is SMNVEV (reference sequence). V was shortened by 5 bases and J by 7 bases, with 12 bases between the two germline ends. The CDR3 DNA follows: TGTGCCAGCAGTACAGGGGCGGGAGAGCAGTACTTC. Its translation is CASSTGAGEQYF.

The CDR3 DNA reads TGTGCCAGCAGCCAACGAAGTGGGACAGGGGGCGATAATTCACCCCTCCACTTT. Its protein is CASSQRSGTGGDNSPLHF. The chain links TRBV7-6 to TRBJ1-6; 12 bases map to TRBD1. Unmatched junction bases numbered 10, after V lost 5 bases and J lost 5 bases. This CDR3 contains 18 residues. Germline lookup yields CDR1 SGHVS and CDR2 FNYEAQ.

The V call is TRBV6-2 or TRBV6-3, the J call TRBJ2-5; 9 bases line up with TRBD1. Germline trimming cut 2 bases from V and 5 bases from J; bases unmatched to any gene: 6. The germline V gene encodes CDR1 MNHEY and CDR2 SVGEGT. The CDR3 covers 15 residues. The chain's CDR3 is CASSYDTTGGETQYF. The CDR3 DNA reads TGTGCCAGCAGTTACGATACTACAGGGGGCGAGACCCAGTACTTC.

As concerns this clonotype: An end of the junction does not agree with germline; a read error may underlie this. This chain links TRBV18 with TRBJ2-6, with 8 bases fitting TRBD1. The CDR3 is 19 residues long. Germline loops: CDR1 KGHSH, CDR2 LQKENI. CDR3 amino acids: CASSAPPGQAYSGANVLTF. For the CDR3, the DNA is TGTGCCAGCTCAGCACCCCCGGGACAGGCCTACTCTGGGGCCAACGTCCTGACTTTC.

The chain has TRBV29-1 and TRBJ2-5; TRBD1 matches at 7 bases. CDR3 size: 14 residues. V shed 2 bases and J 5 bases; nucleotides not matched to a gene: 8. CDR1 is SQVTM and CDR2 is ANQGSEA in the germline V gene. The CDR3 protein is CSVESHRGGETQYF. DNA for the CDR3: TGCAGCGTTGAATCCCACAGGGGCGGTGAGACCCAGTACTTC.

The CDR3 is CASSLGTYYGYTF. CDR3 DNA sequence: TGTGCCAGCAGCCTGGGGACTTACTATGGCTACACCTTC. V and J are TRBV6-5 and TRBJ1-2; D possibly corresponds to TRBD1 (5 bases). The CDR3 is made up of 13 amino acids. The V end was cut by 6 bases, the J end by 3 bases, with 11 bases between. Germline V gene lookup returns CDR1 MNHEY and CDR2 SVGAGI.

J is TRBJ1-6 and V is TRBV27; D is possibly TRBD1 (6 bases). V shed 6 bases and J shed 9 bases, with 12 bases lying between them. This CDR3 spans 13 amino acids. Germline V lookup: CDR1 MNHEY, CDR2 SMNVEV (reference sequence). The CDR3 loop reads CASRAGASSPLHF. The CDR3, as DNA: TGTGCCAGCAGAGCGGGGGCGAGTTCACCCCTCCACTTT.